One sample yielded the 24 T cell receptor beta chains listed below, sequenced in a study of blood T cells in healthy people across ages. With a J-beta primer mix and a sample-barcoded 5' primer, a second PCR ran about 7 to 12 cycles. Each CDR3 protein gets one entry after TCRdb re-called the 5' RACE reads with MiXCR. The sample consists of around 1.5 million distinct CDR3 sequences, 34% of them appearing once. Sequencing used blood. The receptors originated from a woman aged 25 to 45 in good health.

This clonotype appeared a few times. Since a much larger clone is just one base distant, this may be a read error. V usage is TRBV5-1 and J usage is TRBJ2-6, with TRBD2 as a possible D gene (7 bases). The CDR3 covers 18 residues. Germline V gene data show CDR1 as SGHRS and CDR2 as YFSETQ. DNA of the CDR3: TGCGCCAGCAGCTTGGTGGCGGGGGCCCTGTCTGGGGCCAACGTCCCGACTTTC. Translated: CASSLVAGALSGANVPTF.

In this sample, this clonotype turned up a few times. The CDR3 DNA follows: TGTGCCAGCAGTTTAACCACGGACAGGGGGGGAGAGACCCAGTACTTC. Encoded protein: CASSLTTDRGGETQYF. The chain joins TRBV6-7 to TRBJ2-5; 10 nucleotides match TRBD1. TRBV6-7 is designated an ORF whose function remains uncertain. The CDR3 sequence is 16 residues long. Trimming removed 4 bases from V and 4 bases from J; junction bases left unmatched: 9.

The chain employs TRBV18 and TRBJ2-3, with 8 bases that match TRBD2. V gave up 1 base and J gave up 3 bases; unmatched junction bases: 6. The CDR3 runs to 16 residues. In germline, CDR1 is KGHSH, CDR2 LQKENI. The CDR3 reads CASSPRAGGVTDTQYF. The CDR3 DNA reads TGTGCCAGCTCACCACGGGCGGGAGGAGTGACAGATACGCAGTATTTT.

This clonotype was recorded a few times. V and J are TRBV28 and TRBJ2-7, with D possibly called TRBD1 or TRBD2 (6 bases each). Per germline, CDR1 MDHEN and CDR2 SYDVKM. This CDR3 spans 10 amino acids. The CDR3 bases are TGTACAGGGAGGCTCGTGGGCCAGTACTTC. This translates into CTGRLVGQYF.

The chain has TRBV28 and TRBJ2-3; the match to TRBD2 covers 11 bases. CDR3 length equals 17 residues. J was trimmed by 2 bases and V by 8 bases; bases with no gene match: 12. CDR1 is MDHEN, CDR2 SYDVKM, per germline. The DNA for the CDR3 is TGTGCCAGCTCCGGGGCGGGACTAGCGGTTTACACAGATACGCAGTATTTT. It specifies CASSGAGLAVYTDTQYF.

This clonotype was seen only a few times. V and J are TRBV2 and TRBJ2-7; a weak D match, TRBD1 (6 bases). The CDR3 extends over 12 amino acids. V lost 8 bases and J 3 bases, leaving 11 bases between the germline ends. CDR1 is SNHLY and CDR2 is FYNNEI in the germline V gene. Here the CDR3 reads CASLRRGYEQYF. CDR3 nucleotides: TGTGCCAGCTTGCGCAGGGGCTACGAGCAGTACTTC.

Points on this clonotype: The junction does not match germline at one end; this may be a read error. The rearrangement links TRBV20-1 to TRBJ2-5; the D is unclear. The CDR3 runs to 12 residues. The germline gives CDR1 DFQATT, CDR2 SNEGSKA (reference sequence). CDR3 loop: CSARRPQEIQYF. The CDR3 nucleotides read TGCAGTGCCCGACGACCCCAAGAGATCCAGTACTTC.

Concerning this clonotype itself: A much larger clone sits a single nucleotide away, making a read error possible. This chain uses TRBV4-2 with TRBJ2-5, with D perhaps given as TRBD1 or TRBD2 (5 bases each). Per germline, CDR1 LGHNA and CDR2 YNFKEQ. The CDR3 consists of 15 residues. V was pared by 1 base and J by 5 bases, with 14 bases between. This CDR3 is CASSQGDEPGETQYF. The CDR3 DNA follows: TGTGCCAGCAGCCAAGGGGACGAACCGGGGGAGACCCAGTACTTC.

This CDR3 is CASTGSIYEQYF. The CDR3 DNA reads TGTGCCAGCACCGGAAGCATCTACGAGCAGTACTTC. The chain employs TRBV2 and TRBJ2-7; D gene ambiguous. V shed 7 bases and J shed 3 bases, with 10 bases lying between them. Germline V lookup: CDR1 SNHLY, CDR2 FYNNEI. The CDR3 length is 12 residues.

This chain connects TRBV10-2 to TRBJ2-3, with 10 bases aligning to TRBD1. Germline assignment: CDR1 WSHSY and CDR2 SAAADI. V trimming: 6 bases; J trimming: 9 bases; junction bases outside the gene matches: 6. The CDR3 sequence is 13 residues long. CDR3 sequence: CASREGTGVTQYF. As DNA, the CDR3 is TGCGCCAGCAGGGAGGGGACAGGGGTAACGCAGTATTTT.

V gene TRBV10-3 combines with J gene TRBJ2-3, with 7 bases identical to TRBD2. Germline CDR1 is ENHRY and CDR2 is SYGVKD. V dropped 5 bases and J dropped 3; count of bases not matched to a gene: 11. The CDR3 spans 16 residues. The CDR3 DNA follows: TGTGCCATCAGTCCCCGGGGGAGGGTTGGAACAGATACGCAGTATTTT. Its protein is CAISPRGRVGTDTQYF.

This clonotype was detected many times. CDR3 sequence: CSVGLAPYNEQFF. The CDR3 DNA is TGCAGCGTTGGGTTAGCGCCATACAATGAGCAGTTCTTC. The chain joins TRBV29-1 to TRBJ2-1; tentative D call: TRBD2 (5 bases). The CDR3 sequence is 13 residues long. CDR1 is SQVTM and CDR2 is ANQGSEA in the germline V gene. With 4 bases removed from V and 4 bases from J, the gap between germline ends came to 11 bases.

There are a few counts of this clonotype. The chain joins TRBV6-5 to TRBJ2-3, with D tentatively TRBD1 (6 bases). Deletions cut 6 bases from V and 0 bases from J, with 13 bases between. The CDR3 covers 15 residues. Germline V gene sequence: CDR1 MNHEY, CDR2 SVGAGI. CDR3 in amino acids: CASRLGASSTDTQYF. CDR3 bases: TGTGCCAGCAGACTGGGGGCCTCTAGCACAGATACGCAGTATTTT.

The chain carries TRBV7-9 and TRBJ2-3; D assignment may be TRBD1 or TRBD2 (5 bases each). CDR1 is SEHNR, CDR2 FQNEAQ, per germline (reference sequence). The CDR3 covers 15 residues. V lost 1 base to trimming and J lost 6 bases, with 14 bases between them. This CDR3 reads CASSLGSGARDTQYF. DNA of the CDR3: TGTGCCAGCAGCTTAGGATCCGGGGCCCGGGATACGCAGTATTTT.

In its sample, this clonotype was seen a few times. V is TRBV7-9 and J is TRBJ2-6; D not certain. CDR1 and CDR2 (germline): SEHNR, FQNEAQ (reference sequence). There are 18 residues in the CDR3. Trimming took 2 bases from V and 2 from J, leaving 16 bases between them. CDR3 sequence reads: CASSLRREGITGANVLTF. The CDR3 DNA reads as TGTGCCAGCAGCTTACGAAGGGAAGGTATCACTGGGGCCAACGTCCTGACTTTC.

V usage is TRBV9 and J usage is TRBJ1-5; the D is unclear. This CDR3 contains 15 residues. The V gene's germline CDR1 is SGDLS and CDR2 YYNGEE. The ends were cut back, 0 bases at V and 6 bases at J, with 13 bases in the middle. The CDR3 region is CASSVGGIAGQPQHF. DNA for the CDR3: TGTGCCAGCAGCGTAGGCGGGATAGCGGGTCAGCCCCAGCATTTT.

As for this clonotype: Sequence at one end of the junction differs from germline and may be a read error. The chain carries TRBV5-6 and TRBJ2-3; D is uncertain. The CDR3 totals 14 residues. CDR1 is SGHDT, CDR2 YYEEEE, per germline. Written as DNA, the CDR3 is TGTGCCAGCAGCTTCGGTCAGATCACAGATACGCTGTATTTT. Translated: CASSFGQITDTLYF.

This sequence joins TRBV7-9 and TRBJ1-1; D not certain. In germline, CDR1 is SEHNR, CDR2 FQNEAQ (reference sequence). Trimming shortened V by 0 bases and J by 2 bases, and 10 bases separated the two germline ends. The CDR3 has 15 amino acids. CDR3 sequence: CASSLALRGNTEAFF. CDR3 nucleotide sequence: TGTGCCAGCAGCTTAGCGCTTCGGGGTAACACTGAAGCTTTCTTT.

The chain links TRBV5-1 to TRBJ1-1, with D maybe TRBD1 (5 bases). The CDR3 is made up of 14 amino acids. V lost 3 bases, J lost 3 bases, and 12 bases lay in between. CDR1 SGHRS and CDR2 YFSETQ come from the germline V gene. The CDR3: CASSYGTGYTEAFF. The CDR3 DNA is TGCGCCAGCAGCTACGGGACGGGGTACACTGAAGCTTTCTTT.

This chain connects TRBV5-8 to TRBJ1-2; 7 bases match TRBD1. The V and J ends lost 4 bases and 1 base, in that order; junction bases with no gene match: 10. CDR1 and CDR2 from the germline V gene are SGHTS and YDEGEE. There are 16 residues in the CDR3. CDR3 residues: CASSHSTGVSNYGYTF. In nucleotides, the CDR3 is TGTGCCAGCAGCCACAGCACAGGGGTTAGTAACTATGGCTACACCTTC. Filled out from reference TRBV5-8 and TRBJ1-2, the complete variable domain reads EAGVTQSPTHLIKTRGQQATLRCSPISGHTSVYWYQQALGLGLQFLLWYDEGEERNRGNFPPRFSGRQFPNYSSELNVNALELEDSALYLCASSHSTGVSNYGYTFGSGTRLTVV.

A word on this clonotype: One junction end does not reproduce the germline sequence, and a read error may be involved. The V call is TRBV6-2 or TRBV6-3, the J call TRBJ2-3; maybe TRBD1 (5 bases). Germline V gives CDR1 MNHEY, CDR2 SVGEGT. CDR3 length: 14 amino acids. The CDR3 DNA is TGTGCCAGCAGGTACTGGACACCCACAGATACGCAGTATTTT. Its translation: CASRYWTPTDTQYF.

The rearrangement uses TRBV27 and TRBJ2-1; 8 nucleotides match TRBD1. CDR1 and CDR2 from the germline V gene are MNHEY and SMNVEV (reference sequence). V was clipped by 3 bases and J by 10 bases; unmatched bases: 8. This CDR3 spans 14 amino acids. CDR3 in amino acids: CASSFGQGAWEQFF. The CDR3, as DNA: TGTGCCAGCAGTTTCGGGCAGGGGGCTTGGGAGCAGTTCTTC.

The chain combines TRBV11-2 with TRBJ2-5, with 11 positions matching TRBD2. J lost 4 bases, V lost 5 bases, and 6 bases had no gene match. Germline V gene sequence: CDR1 SGHAT, CDR2 FQNNGV. The CDR3 runs 15 residues. Here the CDR3 reads CASSETSGAPETQYF. CDR3 nucleotide sequence: TGTGCCAGCAGCGAGACTAGCGGGGCCCCAGAGACCCAGTACTTC. The complete variable domain, with remaining parts taken from reference TRBV11-2 and TRBJ2-5, reads EAGVAQSPRYKIIEKRQSVAFWCNPISGHATLYWYQQILGQGPKLLIQFQNNGVVDDSQLPKDRFSAERLKGVDSTLKIQPAKLEDSAVYLCASSETSGAPETQYFGPGTRLLVL.

The chain joins TRBV20-1 to TRBJ1-5; 9 bases agree with TRBD1. Germline V CDR1 and CDR2: DFQATT, SNEGSKA (reference sequence). This CDR3 contains 14 residues. V was clipped by 0 bases and J by 4 bases; unmatched bases: 1. In nucleotides, the CDR3 is TGCAGTGCTAGAGAGACAGGGGGGAATCAGCCCCAGCATTTT. Its protein product is CSARETGGNQPQHF.